The T cell receptor beta chain under discussion was sequenced for a study of cytomegalovirus exposure and HLA in healthy donors. Turning to the study itself: HLA-typed donors were the source of approximately 85 million unique TCRs held in an early data release. Whole-study findings and limits: Within an earlier analysis, most TCR beta V segments proved productive either about 90% or about 30% of the time. Analyses of presence/absence relied on an assumption of roughly uniform sequencing depth across donors.

13 Jbeta primers and 60 Vbeta primers were used for the PCR. In the authors' workflow: Roughly 11 million shared chains were among the about 80 million unique TCR beta chains that a later analysis counted. Only in-frame clones appear in the TCRdb table, and some are missing; sequencing was by immunoSEQ multiplex PCR. D and trimming were read from the DNA, whereas the V and J calls and clone size are those reported in that table. The sample shows over 150,000 clones, approximately 76% of them seen only once. This CDR3 region has 15 residues. After removal of 2 bases from V and 7 bases from J, the junction contained 5 bases not matched to a gene. Germline loops: CDR1 MRHNA, CDR2 SNTAGT. Notes on this clone: The target antigen is unknown.

The TCR was taken from a young woman in good health and CMV-seropositive. The chain is built from TRBV6-4 and TRBJ2-1, with TRBD2 identical over 10 bases. The sequenced sample consisted of PBMCs. CDR3 nucleotides: TGTGCCAGCAGTGACGGAGCGGGGGGGGGAAATGAGCAGTTCTTC. It is translated as CASSDGAGGGNEQFF.